These 14 T cell receptor beta chains were all obtained from the same sample, sequenced in a study of T-cell reconstitution after alpha-beta-depleted transplantation in children. Unique molecular identifiers featured in how the TCRbeta library was prepared. TCRdb itself ran the PCR reads through MiXCR, one entry per CDR3 protein. The sample carries about 500,000 distinct CDR3 sequences, approximately 30% recorded once. Sequencing was performed on PBMCs from the stem cell graft donor, taken from the stem cell graft. The receptors were gathered from a human donor who donated a stem cell graft to a child with aplastic anemia.

V gene TRBV10-3 combines with J gene TRBJ2-3, with unresolved D. Trimming shortened V by 10 bases and J by 2 bases, and 19 bases separated the two germline ends. The CDR3 is made up of 15 amino acids. The germline V gene encodes CDR1 ENHRY and CDR2 SYGVKD. This chain's CDR3 is CANQDPHGNTDTQYF. The CDR3 DNA sequence: TGTGCCAACCAGGATCCTCACGGCAACACAGATACGCAGTATTTT.

J is TRBJ1-2 and V is TRBV18; D not certain. Germline V gene lookup returns CDR1 KGHSH and CDR2 LQKENI. With 2 bases removed from V and 2 bases from J, the gap between germline ends came to 6 bases. The CDR3 is 13 residues long. The CDR3 nucleotides are TGTGCCAGCTCACCAGAGCTGAACTATGGCTACACCTTC. Protein product: CASSPELNYGYTF.

The chain couples TRBV20-1 to TRBJ2-3; D gene uncertain. The CDR3 sequence is 13 residues long. Germline assignment: CDR1 DFQATT and CDR2 SNEGSKA (reference sequence). Trimming took off 3 bases at V and 3 bases at J, with 10 bases between the two ends. The CDR3 here is CSASNKVTDTQYF. The CDR3 region has the DNA TGCAGTGCTAGCAATAAGGTGACAGATACGCAGTATTTT.

This clonotype has just a few counts. The chain joins TRBV27 to TRBJ2-5, with D possibly TRBD2 on 5 matching bases. Trimming stripped 2 bases from V and 3 bases from J, with 10 bases between. The germline CDR1 and CDR2 sequences are MNHEY and SMNVEV (reference sequence). CDR3 size: 14 residues. The DNA for the CDR3 is TGTGCCAGCAGTTTAGTTCTGGGAGAAGAGACCCAGTACTTC. Encoded protein: CASSLVLGEETQYF.

The chain recombines TRBV5-5 with TRBJ2-5, with D perhaps given as TRBD1 or TRBD2 (5 bases each). The CDR3 spans 16 residues. V lost 0 bases, J lost 1 base, and 13 bases lay in between. Germline V lookup: CDR1 SGHKS, CDR2 YYEKEE (reference sequence). CDR3 sequence (DNA): TGTGCCAGCAGCTTGGCCCTACCGGGACCCCAAGAGACCCAGTACTTC. Its translation: CASSLALPGPQETQYF. The entire variable domain, with the rest obtained from reference TRBV5-5 and TRBJ2-5, is as follows: DAGVTQSPTHLIKTRGQQVTLRCSPISGHKSVSWYQQVLGQGPQFIFQYYEKEERGRGNFPDRFSARQFPNYSSELNVNALLLGDSALYLCASSLALPGPQETQYFGPGTRLLVL.

The chain couples TRBV12-3 or TRBV12-4 to TRBJ2-7; 11 bases are shared with TRBD2. The CDR3 covers 15 residues. V was clipped by 8 bases and J by 2 bases; unmatched bases: 8. The CDR3 region is CASRSGTSGTYEQYF. DNA for the CDR3: TGTGCCAGCCGCTCCGGGACTAGCGGTACCTACGAGCAGTACTTC.

This clonotype was counted a single time. The rearrangement joins TRBV15 to TRBJ1-6; no clear D gene. CDR3 size: 13 residues. The V gene lost 0 bases and the J gene lost 9 bases, with 6 bases spanning the gap. Germline V CDR1 and CDR2: LNHNV, YYDKDF (reference sequence). The CDR3 reads CATSRDLSSPLHF. The CDR3 nucleotides read TGTGCCACCAGCAGAGATCTATCTTCACCCCTCCACTTT.

In its sample, this clonotype was seen a few times. The chain carries TRBV29-1 and TRBJ2-2; TRBD1 aligns across 8 bases. V shed 7 bases, J shed 5 bases, and the junction held 15 bases outside the gene matches. The CDR3 has 16 amino acids. Germline V CDR1 and CDR2: SQVTM, ANQGSEA. The CDR3 here is CSALPTGQGKTGELFF. The CDR3 DNA reads TGCAGCGCTCTACCAACTGGACAGGGAAAGACCGGGGAGCTGTTTTTT.

The chain is built from TRBV9 and TRBJ1-3, with unresolved D. The CDR3 has 16 residues. Between the trimmed V and J ends, which lost 4 bases and 0 bases, there was a span of 14 bases. Germline V CDR1 and CDR2: SGDLS, YYNGEE. CDR3 residues: CASSLGGTFSGNTIYF. CDR3 nucleotides: TGTGCCAGCAGCCTCGGCGGCACTTTCTCTGGAAACACCATATATTTT.

This clonotype was counted between two and nine times. The J gene is TRBJ1-5, the V gene TRBV6-2 or TRBV6-3; tentative D call: TRBD1 (5 bases). Looked up from germline, CDR1 is MNHEY and CDR2 is SVGEGT. This CDR3 comprises 14 residues. Trimming stripped 8 bases from V and 1 base from J, with 12 bases between. CDR3 residues: CASPHRTSNQPQHF. The CDR3 DNA sequence: TGTGCCAGCCCGCACAGGACAAGCAATCAGCCCCAGCATTTT.

The chain links TRBV15 to TRBJ2-7; tentative D call: TRBD1 (6 bases). Trimming removed 0 bases at V and 5 bases at J, with 20 bases between. Germline V gives CDR1 LNHNV, CDR2 YYDKDF (reference sequence). CDR3 length: 17 amino acids. The CDR3 bases are TGTGCCACCAGCAGAGATTTTCCCACAGGGCGGGTGAACGAGCAGTACTTC. Its protein product is CATSRDFPTGRVNEQYF.

A few counts support this clonotype. The chain employs TRBV4-1 and TRBJ2-2; D might be TRBD1 or TRBD2, each matching 6 bases. Germline V gene data show CDR1 as MGHRA and CDR2 as YSYEKL. The CDR3 is 14 residues long. Trimming took 5 bases from V and 8 from J, leaving 15 bases between them. The CDR3 loop is CASSDMGGLGELFF. CDR3 DNA: TGCGCCAGCAGCGATATGGGGGGCCTGGGGGAGCTGTTTTTT.

This chain uses TRBV5-1 with TRBJ1-1, with TRBD1 as a possible D gene (6 bases). Trimming removed 3 bases at V and 1 base at J, with 13 bases between. Germline V lookup: CDR1 SGHRS, CDR2 YFSETQ. This CDR3 is built from 15 residues. This CDR3 reads CASSWGGGRNTEAFF. For the CDR3, the DNA is TGCGCCAGCAGCTGGGGAGGGGGGAGGAACACTGAAGCTTTCTTT.

In this sample, this clonotype turned up a few times. The chain joins TRBV12-3 or TRBV12-4 to TRBJ2-6, with D unclear. V lost 2 bases, J lost 4 bases, and 6 bases lay in between. The CDR3 sequence is 14 residues long. The CDR3 DNA reads TGTGCCAGCAGTTTAAACACAGGGGCCAACGTCCTGACTTTC. Amino acid sequence: CASSLNTGANVLTF.